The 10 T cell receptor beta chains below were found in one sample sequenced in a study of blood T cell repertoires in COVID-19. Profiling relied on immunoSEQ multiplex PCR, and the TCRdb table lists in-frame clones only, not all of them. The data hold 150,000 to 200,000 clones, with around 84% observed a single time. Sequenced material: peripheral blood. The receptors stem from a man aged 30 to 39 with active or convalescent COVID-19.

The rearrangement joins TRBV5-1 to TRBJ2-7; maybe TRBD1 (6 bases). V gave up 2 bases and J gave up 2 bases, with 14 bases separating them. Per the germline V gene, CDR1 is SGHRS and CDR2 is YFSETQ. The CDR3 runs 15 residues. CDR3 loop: CASSLQGSSTYEQYF. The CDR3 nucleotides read TGCGCCAGCAGCTTACAGGGTAGCAGTACCTACGAGCAGTACTTC.

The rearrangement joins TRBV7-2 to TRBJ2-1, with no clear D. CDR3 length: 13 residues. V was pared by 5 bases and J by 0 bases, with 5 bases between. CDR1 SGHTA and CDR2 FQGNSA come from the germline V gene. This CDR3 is CASSGSSYNEQFF. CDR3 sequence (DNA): TGTGCCAGCAGCGGTAGCTCCTACAATGAGCAGTTCTTC.

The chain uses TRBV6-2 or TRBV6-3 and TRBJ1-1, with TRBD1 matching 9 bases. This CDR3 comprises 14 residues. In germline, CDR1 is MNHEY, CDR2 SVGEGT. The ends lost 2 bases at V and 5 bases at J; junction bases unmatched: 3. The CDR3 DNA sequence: TGTGCCAGCAGTTACGAGACAGGGGGGACTGAAGCTTTCTTT. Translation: CASSYETGGTEAFF.

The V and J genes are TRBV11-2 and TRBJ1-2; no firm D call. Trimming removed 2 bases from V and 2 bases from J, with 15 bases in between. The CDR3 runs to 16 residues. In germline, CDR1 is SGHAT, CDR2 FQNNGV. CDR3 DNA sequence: TGTGCCAGCAGCTTAAGCGGGCACTTCCAAAACTATGGCTACACCTTC. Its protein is CASSLSGHFQNYGYTF.

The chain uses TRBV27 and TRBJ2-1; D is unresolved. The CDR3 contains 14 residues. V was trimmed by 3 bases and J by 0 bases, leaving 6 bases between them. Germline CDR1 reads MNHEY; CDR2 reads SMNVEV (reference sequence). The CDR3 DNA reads TGTGCCAGCAGTTTGGCTGGCTCCTACAATGAGCAGTTCTTC. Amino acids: CASSLAGSYNEQFF.

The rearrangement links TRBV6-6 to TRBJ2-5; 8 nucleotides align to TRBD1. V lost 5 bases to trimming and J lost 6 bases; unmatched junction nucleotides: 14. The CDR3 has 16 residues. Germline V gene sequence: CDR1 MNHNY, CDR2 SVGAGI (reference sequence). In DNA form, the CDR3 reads TGTGCCAGCAGTCCCCAGGGGGACAGGATTTTGAAGACCCAGTACTTC. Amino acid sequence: CASSPQGDRILKTQYF.

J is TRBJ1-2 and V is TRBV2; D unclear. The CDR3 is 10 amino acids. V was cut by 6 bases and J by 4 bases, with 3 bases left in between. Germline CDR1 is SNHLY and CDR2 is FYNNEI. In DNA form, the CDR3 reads TGTGCCAGCAGGGCCTATGGCTACACCTTC. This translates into CASRAYGYTF.

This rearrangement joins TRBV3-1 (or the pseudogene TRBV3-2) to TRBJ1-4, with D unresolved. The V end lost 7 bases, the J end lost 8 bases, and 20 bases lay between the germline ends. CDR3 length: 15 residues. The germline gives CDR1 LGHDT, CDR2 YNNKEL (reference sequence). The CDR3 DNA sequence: TGTGCCAGCACCCCTACAATGGGTACGGGGGAAAAACTGTTTTTT. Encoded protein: CASTPTMGTGEKLFF.

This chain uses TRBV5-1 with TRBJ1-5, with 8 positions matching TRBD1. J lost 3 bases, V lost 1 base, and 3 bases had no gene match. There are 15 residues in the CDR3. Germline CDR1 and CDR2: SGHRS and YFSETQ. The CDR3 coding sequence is TGCGCCAGCAGCTTGACAGGGGGATTCAATCAGCCCCAGCATTTT. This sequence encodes CASSLTGGFNQPQHF.

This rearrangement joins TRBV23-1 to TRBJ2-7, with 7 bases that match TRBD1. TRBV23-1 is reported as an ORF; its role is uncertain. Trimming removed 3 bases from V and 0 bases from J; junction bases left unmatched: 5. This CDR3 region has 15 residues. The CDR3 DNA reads TGCGCCAGCAGTCAGTCCGGGACAGTCTCCTACGAGCAGTACGTC. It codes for CASSQSGTVSYEQYV.